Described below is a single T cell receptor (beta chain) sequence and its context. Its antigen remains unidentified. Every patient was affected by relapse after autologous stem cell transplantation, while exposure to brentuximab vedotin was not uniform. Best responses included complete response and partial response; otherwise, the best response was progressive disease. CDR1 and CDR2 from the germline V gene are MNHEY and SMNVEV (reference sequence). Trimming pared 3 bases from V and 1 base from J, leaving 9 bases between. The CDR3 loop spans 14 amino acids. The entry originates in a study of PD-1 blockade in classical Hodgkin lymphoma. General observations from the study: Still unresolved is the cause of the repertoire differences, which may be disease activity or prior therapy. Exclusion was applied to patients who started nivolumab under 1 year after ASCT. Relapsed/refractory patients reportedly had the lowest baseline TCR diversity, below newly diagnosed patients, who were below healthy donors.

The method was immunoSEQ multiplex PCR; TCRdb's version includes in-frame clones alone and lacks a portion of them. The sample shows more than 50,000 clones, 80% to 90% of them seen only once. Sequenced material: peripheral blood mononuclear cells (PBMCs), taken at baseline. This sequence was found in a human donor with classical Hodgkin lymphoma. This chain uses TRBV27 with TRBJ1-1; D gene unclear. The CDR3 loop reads CASSFLTSNTEAFF. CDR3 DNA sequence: TGTGCCAGCAGTTTTTTGACATCGAACACTGAAGCTTTCTTT.